This record covers a single TCR beta chain. The ends lost 6 bases at V and 5 bases at J; junction bases unmatched: 7. The CDR3 sequence is 13 residues long. Germline V gene sequence: CDR1 SGHNT, CDR2 YYREEE (reference sequence). Study processing details: Reference gene primers were amplified, and this amplification served to estimate nucleated cell counts. Libraries were prepared by immunoSEQ multiplex PCR; TCRdb keeps only in-frame clonotypes and omits some of them. V and J calls and clone size are those listed in that table; D and trimming were worked out from the DNA. The table has some 90,000 clones, roughly nine tenths seen once; the top ten hold under 9.5%. This sample is part of a study of blood T cell repertoires in COVID-19. Study background: COVID-19 samples from acute and convalescent phases originated in the United States, Italy and Spain. Nucleic acid was either cDNA or gDNA, and it came from T cells, B-cell-depleted T cells, or PBMCs.

The origin of this receptor is a man aged 50-59 years with acute or convalescent COVID-19. The chain is built from TRBV5-4 and TRBJ2-5, with 7 bases lining up with TRBD1. The specimen sequenced was peripheral blood. CDR3 in DNA: TGTGCCAGCACCAAGGGGGCTCGGGAGACCCAGTACTTC. It is translated as CASTKGARETQYF.